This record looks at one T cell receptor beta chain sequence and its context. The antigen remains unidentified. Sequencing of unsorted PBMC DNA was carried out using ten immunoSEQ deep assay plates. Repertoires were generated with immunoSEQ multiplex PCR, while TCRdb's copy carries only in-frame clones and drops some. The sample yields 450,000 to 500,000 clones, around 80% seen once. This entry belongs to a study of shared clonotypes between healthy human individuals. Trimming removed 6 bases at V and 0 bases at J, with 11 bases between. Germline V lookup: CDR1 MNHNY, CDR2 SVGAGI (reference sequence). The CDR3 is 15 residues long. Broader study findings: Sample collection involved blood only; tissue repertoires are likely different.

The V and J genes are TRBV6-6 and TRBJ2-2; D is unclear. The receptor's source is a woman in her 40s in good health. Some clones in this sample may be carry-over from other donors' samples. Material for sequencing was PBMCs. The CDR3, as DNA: TGTGCCAGCAGCCCCGGCAGCTCGAACACCGGGGAGCTGTTTTTT. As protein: CASSPGSSNTGELFF.